Here is one TCR beta chain with its context. The data were taken from a study of blood T cell repertoires in COVID-19. CDR1 KGHDR and CDR2 SFDVKD come from the germline V gene. The CDR3 runs 15 residues. Trimming at V came to 3 bases and at J to 2 bases, leaving 5 bases not matched to a gene. Profiling relied on immunoSEQ multiplex PCR, and the TCRdb table lists in-frame clones only, not all of them. This table holds a few hundred thousand clones, 75% to 95% found once. The sequence derives from a person under 30 with COVID-19, enrolled during active disease. V and J are TRBV24-1 and TRBJ2-7; 8 nucleotides line up with TRBD1. Sequencing was carried out using peripheral blood. CDR3 protein: CATSDPGQGAYEQYF. The CDR3 DNA reads as TGTGCCACCAGTGATCCCGGACAGGGAGCCTACGAGCAGTACTTC.